Below are 12 T cell receptor beta chains sequenced from a single sample in a study of blood T cells in healthy people across ages. Combining a sample-barcoded 5' primer with a J-beta primer mix, a second PCR ran for roughly 7 to 12 cycles. TCRdb redid the calling of the 5' RACE reads with MiXCR, one entry per CDR3 protein. This table has over 700,000 distinct CDR3 sequences, about 55% appearing once. Sequenced material: blood. Receptors originate from an elderly man in good health.

V usage is TRBV6-6 and J usage is TRBJ1-2, with D maybe TRBD1 (5 bases). Trimming cost V 2 bases and J 6 bases, with 19 bases left between them. Germline V gene sequence: CDR1 MNHNY, CDR2 SVGAGI (reference sequence). The CDR3 is 16 residues long. The DNA for the CDR3 is TGTGCCAGCAGTTACCCGACGGACGGGACCCTCCATGGCTACACCTTC. This translates into CASSYPTDGTLHGYTF.

The chain uses TRBV29-1 and TRBJ1-5; D ambiguous. Germline lookup yields CDR1 SQVTM and CDR2 ANQGSEA. The CDR3 sequence is 13 residues long. Deletions cut 5 bases from V and 1 base from J, with 9 bases between. Written as DNA, the CDR3 is TGCAGCGTTATGGACGGGAGCAATCAGCCCCAGCATTTT. Amino acids: CSVMDGSNQPQHF.

The J gene is TRBJ1-2, the V gene TRBV3-1; weak D call: TRBD1 (5 bases). The CDR3 is made up of 13 amino acids. Deletions cut 5 bases from V and 8 bases from J, with 15 bases between. CDR1 is LGHDT, CDR2 YNNKEL, per germline (reference sequence). CDR3 residues: CASSRDSLRGYTF. In nucleotides, the CDR3 is TGTGCCAGCAGCAGGGACTCCCTCCGCGGCTACACCTTC. The full variable domain, completed using reference TRBV3-1 and TRBJ1-2, is DTAVSQTPKYLVTQMGNDKSIKCEQNLGHDTMYWYKQDSKKFLKIMFSYNNKELIINETVPNRFSPKSPDKAHLNLHINSLELGDSAVYFCASSRDSLRGYTFGSGTRLTVV.

This clonotype was counted a few times. At one end, the junction sequence differs from germline, possibly due to a read error. This CDR3 is CASSEGRGALVASEQYF. Written as DNA, the CDR3 is TGTGCCAGCAGCGAAGGGAGGGGGGCCTTGGTTGCCTCCGAGCAGTACTTC. The chain has TRBV2 and TRBJ2-7; D may be TRBD2 (7 bases). The CDR3 contains 17 residues. Germline lookup yields CDR1 SNHLY and CDR2 FYNNEI.

J is TRBJ1-6 and V is TRBV2; 8 nucleotides agree with TRBD1. CDR1 is SNHLY and CDR2 is FYNNEI in the germline V gene. The V segment lost 5 bases and the J segment 9 bases; nucleotides outside the gene matches: 6. The CDR3 length is 14 residues. The CDR3 region is CASSRTGWTSPLHF. DNA for the CDR3: TGTGCCAGCAGTAGGACAGGGTGGACTTCACCCCTCCACTTT.

The chain links TRBV20-1 to TRBJ2-7; maybe TRBD1 (5 bases). Germline V gives CDR1 DFQATT, CDR2 SNEGSKA (reference sequence). The V gene lost 3 bases and the J gene lost 0 bases, with 21 bases spanning the gap. The CDR3 is 17 amino acids. The CDR3 coding sequence is TGCAGTGCTAGCCCCCCTGGGGCAGGGCCCTCCTCCTACGAGCAGTACTTC. Protein sequence: CSASPPGAGPSSYEQYF.

This clonotype was observed a few times. The chain carries TRBV5-1 and TRBJ2-7, with TRBD1 matching over 7 bases. Germline assignment: CDR1 SGHRS and CDR2 YFSETQ. V trimming: 4 bases; J trimming: 6 bases; junction bases outside the gene matches: 4. The length of the CDR3 is 12 residues. The CDR3, as DNA: TGCGCCAGCAGCCACAGGGGCGGCGAGCAGTACTTC. Translated, it gives CASSHRGGEQYF.

The chain joins TRBV2 to TRBJ1-1, with D possibly TRBD1 on 6 matching bases. The germline V gene encodes CDR1 SNHLY and CDR2 FYNNEI. CDR3 size: 14 residues. Deletions cut 11 bases from V and 1 base from J, with 17 bases between. The CDR3 sequence is CAPGAENQNTEAFF. CDR3 bases: TGTGCCCCAGGGGCGGAAAACCAGAACACTGAAGCTTTCTTT.

The chain joins TRBV5-1 to TRBJ2-7; TRBD2 agrees at 8 bases. The CDR3 loop spans 15 amino acids. V gave up 4 bases and J gave up 2 bases; unmatched junction bases: 8. Looked up from germline, CDR1 is SGHRS and CDR2 is YFSETQ. For the CDR3, the DNA is TGCGCCAGCAGCCCACGGGGGGGGTCGGCCTACGAGCAGTACTTC. It encodes CASSPRGGSAYEQYF.

This chain links TRBV28 with TRBJ1-6; TRBD1 agrees at 9 bases. Germline loops: CDR1 MDHEN, CDR2 SYDVKM. The junction had 8 bases not matched to a gene; V was cut back by 7 bases and J by 10 bases. CDR3 size: 14 residues. The CDR3 sequence is CASTKDRGGSPLHF. The CDR3 nucleotides read TGTGCCAGCACCAAAGACAGGGGGGGATCACCCCTCCACTTT.

The chain uses TRBV6-6 and TRBJ2-5; 9 nucleotides align to TRBD1. With 7 bases clipped from V and 5 bases from J, the junction kept 11 bases outside the gene matches. Per germline, CDR1 MNHNY and CDR2 SVGAGI (reference sequence). The CDR3 length is 15 residues. CDR3 in DNA: TGTGCCAGCAAGGTCCCGACAGGGGGTGGGGAGACCCAGTACTTC. Translated: CASKVPTGGGETQYF.

The V gene is TRBV6-5, the J gene TRBJ1-2; weak D call: TRBD1 (6 bases). The CDR3 spans 16 residues. V was trimmed by 6 bases and J by 3 bases, leaving 20 bases between them. From germline, CDR1 is MNHEY and CDR2 SVGAGI. The CDR3 loop is CASSLWWNRADYGYTF. CDR3 DNA: TGTGCCAGCAGCCTATGGTGGAACAGGGCGGACTATGGCTACACCTTC.